One and the same sample provided the 8 T cell receptor beta chains below, sequenced in a study of cytomegalovirus exposure and HLA in healthy donors. Only in-frame clones appear in the TCRdb table, and some are missing; sequencing was by immunoSEQ multiplex PCR. Seen here are 230,000 or so clones, about 86% observed once, and the top ten hold about 2.7%. Source material: PBMCs. The receptors here all came from a woman aged 18-29 years in good health and CMV-seronegative.

Remarks on this clone: The CDR3 does not close with the conserved phenylalanine or tryptophan, likely indicating a read error. The DNA is left out, because the CDR3 cannot be placed on it with certainty; the CDR3 is given as TCRdb lists it. V and J are TRBV7-9 and TRBJ2-7; the D call in the table, TRBD2, was not verified against the DNA. Germline V gene sequence: CDR1 SEHNR, CDR2 FQNEAQ (reference sequence). The CDR3 spans 14 residues, counting both ends. The CDR3 protein is CASSPPAVGLALAI.

With regard to this clone: One junction end disagrees with the germline gene, perhaps due to a read error. The J gene is TRBJ1-3, the V gene TRBV4-2; 7 positions agree with TRBD1. The germline CDR1 and CDR2 sequences are LGHNA and YNFKEQ. The CDR3 totals 13 residues. The CDR3 DNA reads TGTGCCAGCAGCCAAGGAGGACTGAGGGGGCTCGTGTTT. Translated, it gives CASSQGGLRGLVF.

This chain links TRBV27 with TRBJ1-1, with D unresolved. The CDR3 sequence is 15 residues long. CDR1 and CDR2 from the germline V gene are MNHEY and SMNVEV (reference sequence). Trimming stripped 2 bases from V and 2 bases from J, with 12 bases between. Here the CDR3 DNA reads TGTGCCAGCAGTTTAGCGCCTCACTACAACACTGAAGCTTTCTTT. The encoded protein is CASSLAPHYNTEAFF.

The CDR3 region has the DNA TGTGCCAGCAGTTTATATTCTCCGACAGACAATGAGCAGTTCTTC. Its translation is CASSLYSPTDNEQFF. The chain joins TRBV27 to TRBJ2-1, with D tentatively TRBD1 (5 bases). Between the trimmed V and J ends, which lost 1 base and 5 bases, there was a span of 12 bases. Per the germline V gene, CDR1 is MNHEY and CDR2 is SMNVEV (reference sequence). The CDR3 covers 15 residues.

The chain couples TRBV7-9 to TRBJ1-1, with 8 nucleotides matching TRBD1. Germline CDR1 and CDR2: SEHNR and FQNEAQ (reference sequence). V gave up 4 bases and J gave up 5 bases; unmatched junction bases: 9. This CDR3 region has 15 residues. The CDR3 sequence: CASSSLDRGWTEAFF. The CDR3 DNA reads as TGTGCCAGCAGCTCATTAGACAGGGGTTGGACTGAAGCTTTCTTT. Full variable domain (outside the CDR3, taken from reference TRBV7-9 and TRBJ1-1): DTGVSQNPRHKITKRGQNVTFRCDPISEHNRLYWYRQTLGQGPEFLTYFQNEAQLEKSRLLSDRFSAERPKGSFSTLEIQRTEQGDSAMYLCASSSLDRGWTEAFFGQGTRLTVV.

The chain is built from TRBV10-3 and TRBJ1-2, with D possibly TRBD1 on 5 matching bases. The CDR3 extends over 13 amino acids. Germline V gene sequence: CDR1 ENHRY, CDR2 SYGVKD. Trimming cost V 6 bases and J 3 bases, with 11 bases left between them. Here the CDR3 reads CAISAGGDYGYTF. CDR3 DNA sequence: TGTGCCATCAGCGCGGGGGGTGACTATGGCTACACCTTC.

The V and J genes are TRBV10-3 and TRBJ1-2; 10 nucleotides agree with TRBD1. This CDR3 contains 17 residues. Trimming took 6 bases from V and 1 from J; bases not matched to a gene: 11. From germline, CDR1 is ENHRY and CDR2 SYGVKD. CDR3 loop: CAISDDRGPAHNYGYTF. For the CDR3, the DNA is TGTGCCATCAGCGACGACAGGGGGCCTGCCCATAACTATGGCTACACCTTC.

The chain combines TRBV7-3 with TRBJ2-1; TRBD2 agrees at 10 bases. This CDR3 is 13 amino acids long. Germline CDR1 reads SGHTA; CDR2 reads FQGTGA. Trimming removed 0 bases from V and 10 bases from J; junction bases left unmatched: 0. CDR3 bases: TGTGCCAGCAGCTTAACGACTAGCGGGGAGCAGTTCTTC. This codes for CASSLTTSGEQFF.